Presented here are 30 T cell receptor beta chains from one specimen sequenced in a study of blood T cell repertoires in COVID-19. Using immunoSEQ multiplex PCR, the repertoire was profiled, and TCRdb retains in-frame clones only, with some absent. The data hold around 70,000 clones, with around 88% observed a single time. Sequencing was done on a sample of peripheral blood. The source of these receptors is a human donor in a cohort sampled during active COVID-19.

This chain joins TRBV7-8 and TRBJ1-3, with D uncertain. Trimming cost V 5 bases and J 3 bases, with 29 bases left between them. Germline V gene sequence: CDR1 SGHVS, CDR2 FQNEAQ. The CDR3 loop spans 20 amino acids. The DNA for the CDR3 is TGTGCCAGCAGCGGATCTCGGGGTCTAGGTCGGGCGATTTTTGGAAACACCATATATTTT. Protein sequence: CASSGSRGLGRAIFGNTIYF.

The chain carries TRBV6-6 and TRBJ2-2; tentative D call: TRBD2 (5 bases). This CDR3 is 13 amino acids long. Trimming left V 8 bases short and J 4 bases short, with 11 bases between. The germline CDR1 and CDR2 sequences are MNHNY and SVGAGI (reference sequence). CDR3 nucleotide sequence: TGTGCCAGCTTGTTGGGAGTCACCGGGGAGCTGTTTTTT. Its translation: CASLLGVTGELFF.

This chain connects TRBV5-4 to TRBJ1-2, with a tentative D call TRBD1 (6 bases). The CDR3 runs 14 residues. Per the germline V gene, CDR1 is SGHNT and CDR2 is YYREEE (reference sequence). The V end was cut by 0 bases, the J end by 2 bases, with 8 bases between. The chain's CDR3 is CASSLGRGNYGYTF. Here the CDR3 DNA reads TGTGCCAGCAGCTTGGGCAGGGGAAACTATGGCTACACCTTC.

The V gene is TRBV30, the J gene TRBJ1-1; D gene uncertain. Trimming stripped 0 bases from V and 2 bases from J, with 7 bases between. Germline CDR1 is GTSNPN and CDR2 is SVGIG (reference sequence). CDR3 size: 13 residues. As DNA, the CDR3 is TGTGCCTGGAGTGTACTACCCAACACTGAAGCTTTCTTT. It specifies CAWSVLPNTEAFF.

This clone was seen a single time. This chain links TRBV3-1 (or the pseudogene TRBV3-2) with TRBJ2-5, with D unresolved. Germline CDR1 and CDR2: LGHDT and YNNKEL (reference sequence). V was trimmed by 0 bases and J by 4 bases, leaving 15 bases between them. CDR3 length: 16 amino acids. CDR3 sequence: CASSQDLPVPRETQYF. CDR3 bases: TGTGCCAGCAGCCAAGATTTGCCAGTCCCCAGAGAGACCCAGTACTTC.

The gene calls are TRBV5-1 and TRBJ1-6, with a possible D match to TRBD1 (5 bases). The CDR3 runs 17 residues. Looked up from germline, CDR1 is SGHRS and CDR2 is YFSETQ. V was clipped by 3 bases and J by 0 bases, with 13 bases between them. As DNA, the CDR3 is TGCGCCAGCAGCTACGGTGGGGGGAGCTCCTATAATTCACCCCTCCACTTT. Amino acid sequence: CASSYGGGSSYNSPLHF.

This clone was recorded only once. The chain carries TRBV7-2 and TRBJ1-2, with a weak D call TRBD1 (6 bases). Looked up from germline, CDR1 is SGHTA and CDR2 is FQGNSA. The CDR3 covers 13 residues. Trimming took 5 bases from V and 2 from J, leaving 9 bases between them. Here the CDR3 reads CASSRGQNYGYTF. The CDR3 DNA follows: TGTGCCAGCAGCCGAGGACAGAACTATGGCTACACCTTC.

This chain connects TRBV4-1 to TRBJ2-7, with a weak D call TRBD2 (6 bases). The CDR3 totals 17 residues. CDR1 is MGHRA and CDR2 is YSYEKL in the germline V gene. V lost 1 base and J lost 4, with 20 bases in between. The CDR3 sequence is CASSQARSSGDRYEQYF. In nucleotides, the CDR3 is TGCGCCAGCAGCCAAGCCAGGTCGTCGGGGGATAGATACGAGCAGTACTTC.

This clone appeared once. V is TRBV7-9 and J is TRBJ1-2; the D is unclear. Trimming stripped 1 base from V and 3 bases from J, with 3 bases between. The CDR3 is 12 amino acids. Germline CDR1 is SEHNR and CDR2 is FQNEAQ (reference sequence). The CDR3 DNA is TGTGCCAGCAGCTTAGTCGACTATGGCTACACCTTC. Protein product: CASSLVDYGYTF.

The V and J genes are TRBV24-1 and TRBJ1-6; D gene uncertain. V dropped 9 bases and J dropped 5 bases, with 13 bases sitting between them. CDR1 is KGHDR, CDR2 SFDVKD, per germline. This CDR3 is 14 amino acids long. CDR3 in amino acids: CATSERGDNSPLHF. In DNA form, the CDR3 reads TGTGCCACCTCCGAACGGGGAGATAATTCACCCCTCCACTTT.

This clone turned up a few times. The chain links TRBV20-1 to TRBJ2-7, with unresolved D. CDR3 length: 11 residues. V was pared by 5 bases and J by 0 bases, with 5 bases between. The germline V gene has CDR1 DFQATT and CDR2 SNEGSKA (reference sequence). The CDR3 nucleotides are TGCAGTGCTCAGAACTCCTACGAGCAGTACTTC. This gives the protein CSAQNSYEQYF.

The CDR3 loop is CASSLLRSQPNQPQHF. In DNA form, the CDR3 reads TGTGCCAGCAGCTTGTTAAGATCACAGCCCAATCAGCCCCAGCATTTT. This chain links TRBV5-5 with TRBJ1-5; D ambiguous. Germline assignment: CDR1 SGHKS and CDR2 YYEKEE (reference sequence). Between the trimmed V and J ends, which lost 1 base and 3 bases, there was a span of 14 bases. The CDR3 runs to 16 residues.

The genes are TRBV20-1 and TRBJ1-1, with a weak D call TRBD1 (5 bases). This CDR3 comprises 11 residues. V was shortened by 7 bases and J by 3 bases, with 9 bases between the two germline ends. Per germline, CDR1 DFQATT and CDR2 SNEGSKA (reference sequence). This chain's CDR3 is CSGAGDTEAFF. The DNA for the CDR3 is TGCAGTGGAGCGGGGGACACTGAAGCTTTCTTT.

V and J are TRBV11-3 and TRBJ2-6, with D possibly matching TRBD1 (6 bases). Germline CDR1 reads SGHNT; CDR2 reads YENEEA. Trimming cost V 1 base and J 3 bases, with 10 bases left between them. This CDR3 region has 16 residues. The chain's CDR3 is CASSLGGQYGANVLTF. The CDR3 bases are TGTGCCAGCAGCTTAGGTGGACAGTATGGGGCCAACGTCCTGACTTTC.

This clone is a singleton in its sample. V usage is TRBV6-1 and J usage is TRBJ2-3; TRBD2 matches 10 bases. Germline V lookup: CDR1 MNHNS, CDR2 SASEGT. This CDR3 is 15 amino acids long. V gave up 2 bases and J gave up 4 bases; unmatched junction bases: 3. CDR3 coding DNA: TGTGCCAGCAGTGAACGAGCGGGGGGGGCAGATACGCAGTATTTT. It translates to CASSERAGGADTQYF.

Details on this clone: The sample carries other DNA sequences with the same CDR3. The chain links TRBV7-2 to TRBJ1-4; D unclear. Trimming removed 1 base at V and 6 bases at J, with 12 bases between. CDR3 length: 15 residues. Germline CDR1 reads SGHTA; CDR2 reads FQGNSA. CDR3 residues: CASSLVGPWDEKLFF. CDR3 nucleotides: TGTGCCAGCAGCTTAGTTGGGCCATGGGATGAAAAACTGTTTTTT.

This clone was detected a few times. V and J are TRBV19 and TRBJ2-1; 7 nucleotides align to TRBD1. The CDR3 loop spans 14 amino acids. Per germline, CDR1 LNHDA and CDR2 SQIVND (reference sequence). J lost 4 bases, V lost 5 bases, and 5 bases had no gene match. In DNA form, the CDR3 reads TGTGCCAGTAGTCCTCTGGGACAGTACAATGAGCAGTTCTTC. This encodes CASSPLGQYNEQFF.

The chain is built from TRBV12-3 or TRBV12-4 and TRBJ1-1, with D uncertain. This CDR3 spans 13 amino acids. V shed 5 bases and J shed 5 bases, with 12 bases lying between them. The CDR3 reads CASSASFGTEAFF. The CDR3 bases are TGTGCCAGCAGTGCGTCCTTCGGGACTGAAGCTTTCTTT.

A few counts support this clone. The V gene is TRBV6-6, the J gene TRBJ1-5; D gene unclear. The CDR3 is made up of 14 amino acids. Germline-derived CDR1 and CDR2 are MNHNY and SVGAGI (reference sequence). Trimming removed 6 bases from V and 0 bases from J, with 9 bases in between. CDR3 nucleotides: TGTGCCAGCAGCCTCCAGAATAGCAATCAGCCCCAGCATTTT. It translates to CASSLQNSNQPQHF.

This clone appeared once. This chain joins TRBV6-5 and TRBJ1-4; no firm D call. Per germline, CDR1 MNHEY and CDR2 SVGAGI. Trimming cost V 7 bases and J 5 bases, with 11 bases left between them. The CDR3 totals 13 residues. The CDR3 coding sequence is TGTGCCAGCACTCCCGCCCGGAATGAAAAACTGTTTTTT. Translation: CASTPARNEKLFF.

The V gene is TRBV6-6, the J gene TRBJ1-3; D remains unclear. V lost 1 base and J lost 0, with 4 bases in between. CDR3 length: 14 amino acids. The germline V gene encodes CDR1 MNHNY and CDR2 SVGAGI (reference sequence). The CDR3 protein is CASSYLDSGNTIYF. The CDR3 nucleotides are TGTGCCAGCAGTTACTTAGACTCTGGAAACACCATATATTTT.

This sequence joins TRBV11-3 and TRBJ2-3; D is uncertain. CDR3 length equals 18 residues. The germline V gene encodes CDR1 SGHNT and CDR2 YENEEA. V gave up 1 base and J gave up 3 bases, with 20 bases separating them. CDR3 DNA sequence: TGTGCCAGCAGCTTAGGGTCGATGCGCCAGGATCATACAGATACGCAGTATTTT. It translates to CASSLGSMRQDHTDTQYF.

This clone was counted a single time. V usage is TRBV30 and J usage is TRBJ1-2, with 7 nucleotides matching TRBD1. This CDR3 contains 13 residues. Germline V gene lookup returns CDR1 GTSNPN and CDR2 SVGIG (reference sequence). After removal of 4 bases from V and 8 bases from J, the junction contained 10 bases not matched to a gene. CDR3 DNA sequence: TGTGCCTGGAACCCAAGACAGGGTGAGGGCTACACCTTC. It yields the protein CAWNPRQGEGYTF.

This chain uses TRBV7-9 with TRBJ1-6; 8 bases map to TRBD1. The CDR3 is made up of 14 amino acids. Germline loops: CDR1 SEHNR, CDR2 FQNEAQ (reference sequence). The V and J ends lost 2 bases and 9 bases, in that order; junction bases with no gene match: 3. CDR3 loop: CASSLQGASSPLHF. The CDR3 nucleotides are TGTGCCAGCAGCTTACAGGGGGCTAGTTCACCCCTCCACTTT. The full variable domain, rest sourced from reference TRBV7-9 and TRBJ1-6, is DTGVSQNPRHKITKRGQNVTFRCDPISEHNRLYWYRQTLGQGPEFLTYFQNEAQLEKSRLLSDRFSAERPKGSFSTLEIQRTEQGDSAMYLCASSLQGASSPLHFGNGTRLTVT.

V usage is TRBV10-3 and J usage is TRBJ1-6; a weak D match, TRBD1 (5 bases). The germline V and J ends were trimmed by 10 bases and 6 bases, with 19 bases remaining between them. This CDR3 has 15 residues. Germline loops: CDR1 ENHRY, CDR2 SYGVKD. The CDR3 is CATLPTDVSNSPLHF. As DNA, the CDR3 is TGTGCCACCTTACCGACAGACGTGAGTAATTCACCCCTCCACTTT.

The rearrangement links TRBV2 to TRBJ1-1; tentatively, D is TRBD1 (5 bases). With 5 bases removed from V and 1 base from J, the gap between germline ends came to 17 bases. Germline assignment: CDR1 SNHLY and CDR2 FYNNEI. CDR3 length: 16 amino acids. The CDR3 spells CASSSRSLGGNTEAFF. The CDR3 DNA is TGTGCCAGCAGTTCCCGTAGTTTGGGGGGGAACACTGAAGCTTTCTTT.

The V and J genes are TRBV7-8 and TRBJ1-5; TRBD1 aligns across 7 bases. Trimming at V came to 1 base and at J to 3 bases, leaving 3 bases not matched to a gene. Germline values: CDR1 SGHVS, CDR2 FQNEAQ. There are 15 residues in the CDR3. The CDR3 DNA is TGTGCCAGCAGCTTAGGGGACAGATCCAATCAGCCCCAGCATTTT. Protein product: CASSLGDRSNQPQHF.

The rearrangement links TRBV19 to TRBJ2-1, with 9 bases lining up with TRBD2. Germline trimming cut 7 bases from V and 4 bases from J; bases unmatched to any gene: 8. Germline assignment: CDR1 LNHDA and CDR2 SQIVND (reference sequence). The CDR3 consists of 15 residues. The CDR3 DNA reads TGTGCCAGTATAAGGCGGGGGGGGTCATACAATGAGCAGTTCTTC. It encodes CASIRRGGSYNEQFF.

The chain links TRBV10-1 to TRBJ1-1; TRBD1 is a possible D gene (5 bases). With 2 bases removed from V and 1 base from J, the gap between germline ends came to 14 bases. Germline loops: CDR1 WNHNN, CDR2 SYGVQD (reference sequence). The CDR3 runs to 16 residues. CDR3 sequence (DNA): TGCGCCAGCAGTGAGAACTTGGGGGAGGCGAACACTGAAGCTTTCTTT. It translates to CASSENLGEANTEAFF.

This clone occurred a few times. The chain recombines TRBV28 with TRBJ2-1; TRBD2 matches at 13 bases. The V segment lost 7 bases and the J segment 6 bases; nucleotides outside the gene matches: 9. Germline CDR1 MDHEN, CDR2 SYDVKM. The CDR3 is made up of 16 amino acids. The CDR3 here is CASTPGGLAGFNEQFF. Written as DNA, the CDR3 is TGTGCCAGCACCCCTGGGGGACTAGCGGGGTTCAATGAGCAGTTCTTC. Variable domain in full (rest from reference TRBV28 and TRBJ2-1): DVKVTQSSRYLVKRTGEKVFLECVQDMDHENMFWYRQDPGLGLRLIYFSYDVKMKEKGDIPEGYSVSREKKERFSLILESASTNQTSMYLCASTPGGLAGFNEQFFGPGTRLTVL.